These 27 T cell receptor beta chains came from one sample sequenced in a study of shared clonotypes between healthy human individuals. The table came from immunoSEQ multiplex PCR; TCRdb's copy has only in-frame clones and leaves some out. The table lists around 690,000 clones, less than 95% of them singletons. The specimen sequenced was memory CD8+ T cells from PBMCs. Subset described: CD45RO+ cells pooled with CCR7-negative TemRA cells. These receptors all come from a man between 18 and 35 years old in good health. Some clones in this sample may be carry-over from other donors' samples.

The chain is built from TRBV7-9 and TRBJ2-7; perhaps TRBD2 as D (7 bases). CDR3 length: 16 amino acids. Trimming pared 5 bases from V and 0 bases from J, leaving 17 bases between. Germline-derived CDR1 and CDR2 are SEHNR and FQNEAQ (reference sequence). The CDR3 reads CASSAGAFPSSYEQYF. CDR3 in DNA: TGTGCCAGCAGCGCGGGGGCTTTTCCGAGCTCCTACGAGCAGTACTTC.

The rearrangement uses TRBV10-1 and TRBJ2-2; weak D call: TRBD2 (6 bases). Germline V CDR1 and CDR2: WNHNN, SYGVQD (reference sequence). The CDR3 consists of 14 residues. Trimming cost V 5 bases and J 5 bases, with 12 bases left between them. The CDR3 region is CASSPAAGTGELFF. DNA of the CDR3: TGCGCCAGCAGTCCGGCCGCGGGGACCGGGGAGCTGTTTTTT.

CDR3 sequence: CASSYGPQRSSYEQYF. The CDR3 DNA reads TGTGCCAGCAGTTACGGGCCCCAGAGGAGCTCCTACGAGCAGTACTTC. V usage is TRBV6-5 and J usage is TRBJ2-7; D is ambiguous. The CDR3 loop spans 16 amino acids. Deletions cut 2 bases from V and 0 bases from J, with 14 bases between. The V gene's germline CDR1 is MNHEY and CDR2 SVGAGI.

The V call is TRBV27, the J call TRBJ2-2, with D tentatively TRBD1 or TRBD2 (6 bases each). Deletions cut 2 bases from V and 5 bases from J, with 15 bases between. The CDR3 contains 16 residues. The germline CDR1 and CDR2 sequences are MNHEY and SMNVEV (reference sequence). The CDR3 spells CASSLDGGLGTGELFF. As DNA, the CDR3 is TGTGCCAGCAGTTTAGATGGGGGGCTGGGGACCGGGGAGCTGTTTTTT.

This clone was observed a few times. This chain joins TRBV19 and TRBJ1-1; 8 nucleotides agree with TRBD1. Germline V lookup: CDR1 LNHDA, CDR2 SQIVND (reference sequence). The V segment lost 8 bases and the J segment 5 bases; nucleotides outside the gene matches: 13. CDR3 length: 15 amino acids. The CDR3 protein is CASRRLQGANTEAFF. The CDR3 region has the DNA TGTGCCAGTCGACGTCTGCAGGGGGCGAATACTGAAGCTTTCTTT. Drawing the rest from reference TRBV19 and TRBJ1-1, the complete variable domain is DGGITQSPKYLFRKEGQNVTLSCEQNLNHDAMYWYRQDPGQGLRLIYYSQIVNDFQKGDIAEGYSVSREKKESFPLTVTSAQKNPTAFYLCASRRLQGANTEAFFGQGTRLTVV.

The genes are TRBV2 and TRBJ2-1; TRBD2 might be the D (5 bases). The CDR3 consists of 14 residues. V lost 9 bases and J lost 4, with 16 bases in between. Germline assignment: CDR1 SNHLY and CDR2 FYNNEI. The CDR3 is CASEDPPGYNEQFF. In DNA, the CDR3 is TGTGCCAGTGAGGACCCCCCGGGGTACAATGAGCAGTTCTTC.

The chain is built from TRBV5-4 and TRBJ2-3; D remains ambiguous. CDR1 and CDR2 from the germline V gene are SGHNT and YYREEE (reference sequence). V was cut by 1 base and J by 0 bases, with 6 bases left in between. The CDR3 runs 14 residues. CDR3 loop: CASSLTASTDTQYF. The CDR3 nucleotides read TGTGCCAGCAGCTTGACGGCCAGCACAGATACGCAGTATTTT.

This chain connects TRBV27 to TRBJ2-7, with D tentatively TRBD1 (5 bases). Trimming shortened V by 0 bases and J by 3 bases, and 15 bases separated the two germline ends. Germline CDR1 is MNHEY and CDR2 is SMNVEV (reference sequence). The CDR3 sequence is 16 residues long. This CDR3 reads CASSLSMAGKNYEQYF. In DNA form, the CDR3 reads TGTGCCAGCAGTTTATCGATGGCAGGGAAAAACTACGAGCAGTACTTC.

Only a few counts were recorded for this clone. The CDR3 bases are TGTGCCAGCAGCTCCCGGGACGGGCGTACCGAACAGCCCCAGCATTTT. Residues: CASSSRDGRTEQPQHF. The rearrangement joins TRBV7-9 to TRBJ1-5; tentatively, D is TRBD1 (5 bases). This CDR3 comprises 16 residues. From germline, CDR1 is SEHNR and CDR2 FQNEAQ (reference sequence). Between the trimmed V and J ends, which lost 4 bases and 7 bases, there was a span of 20 bases.

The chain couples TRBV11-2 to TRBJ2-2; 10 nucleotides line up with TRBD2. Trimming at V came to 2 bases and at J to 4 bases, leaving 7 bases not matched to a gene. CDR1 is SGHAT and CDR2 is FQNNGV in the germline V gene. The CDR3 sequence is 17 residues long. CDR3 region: CASSLYEREGRTGELFF. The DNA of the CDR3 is TGTGCCAGCAGCTTATATGAGCGGGAGGGTCGCACCGGGGAGCTGTTTTTT.

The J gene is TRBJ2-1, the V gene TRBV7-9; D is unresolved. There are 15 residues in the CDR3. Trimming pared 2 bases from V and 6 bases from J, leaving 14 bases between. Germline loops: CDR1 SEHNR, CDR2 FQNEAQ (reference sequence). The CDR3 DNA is TGTGCCAGCAGCTTAAGAGCGCCGTCAGGCAATGAGCAGTTCTTC. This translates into CASSLRAPSGNEQFF.

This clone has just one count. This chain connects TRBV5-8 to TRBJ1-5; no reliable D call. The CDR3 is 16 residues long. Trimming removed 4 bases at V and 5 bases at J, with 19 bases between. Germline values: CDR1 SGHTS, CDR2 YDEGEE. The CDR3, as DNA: TGTGCCAGCAGCCTGGAACCGGGATACCGCGATCAGCCCCAGCATTTT. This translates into CASSLEPGYRDQPQHF.

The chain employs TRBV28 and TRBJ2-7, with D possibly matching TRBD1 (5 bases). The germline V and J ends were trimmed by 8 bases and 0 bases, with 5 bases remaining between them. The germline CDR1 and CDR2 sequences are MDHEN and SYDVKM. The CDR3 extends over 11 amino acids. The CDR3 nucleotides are TGTGCCAGCGACAGCTCCTACGAGCAGTACTTC. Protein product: CASDSSYEQYF.

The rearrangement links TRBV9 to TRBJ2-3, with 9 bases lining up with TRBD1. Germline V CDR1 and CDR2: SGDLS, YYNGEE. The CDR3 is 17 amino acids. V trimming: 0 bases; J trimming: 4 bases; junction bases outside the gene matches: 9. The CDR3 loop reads CASSVGWRGQGADTQYF. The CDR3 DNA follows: TGTGCCAGCAGCGTAGGGTGGCGGGGACAGGGTGCAGATACGCAGTATTTT.

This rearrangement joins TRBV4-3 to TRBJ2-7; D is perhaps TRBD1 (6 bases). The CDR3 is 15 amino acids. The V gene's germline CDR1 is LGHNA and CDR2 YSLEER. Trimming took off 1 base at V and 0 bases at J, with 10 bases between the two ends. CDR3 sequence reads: CASSQGTVSSYEQYF. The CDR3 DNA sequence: TGCGCCAGCAGCCAAGGGACAGTTTCCTCCTACGAGCAGTACTTC.

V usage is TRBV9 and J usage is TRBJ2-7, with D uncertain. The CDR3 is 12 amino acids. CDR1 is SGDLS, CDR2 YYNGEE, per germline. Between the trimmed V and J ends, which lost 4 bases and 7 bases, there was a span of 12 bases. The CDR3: CASSSPSREQYF. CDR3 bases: TGTGCCAGCAGCTCCCCTTCTCGGGAGCAGTACTTC.

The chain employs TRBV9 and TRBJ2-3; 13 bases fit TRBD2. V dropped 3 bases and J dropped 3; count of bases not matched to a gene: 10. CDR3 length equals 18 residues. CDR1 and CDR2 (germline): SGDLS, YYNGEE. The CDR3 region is CASSGLARTSGSTDTQYF. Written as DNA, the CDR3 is TGTGCCAGCAGCGGGCTTGCTCGGACTAGCGGGAGTACAGATACGCAGTATTTT.

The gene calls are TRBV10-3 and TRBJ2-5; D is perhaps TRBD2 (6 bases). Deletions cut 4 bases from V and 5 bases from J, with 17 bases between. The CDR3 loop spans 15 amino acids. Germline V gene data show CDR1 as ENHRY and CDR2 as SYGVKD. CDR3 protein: CAISVLAWELETQYF. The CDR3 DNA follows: TGTGCCATCAGTGTACTAGCCTGGGAGCTGGAGACCCAGTACTTC.

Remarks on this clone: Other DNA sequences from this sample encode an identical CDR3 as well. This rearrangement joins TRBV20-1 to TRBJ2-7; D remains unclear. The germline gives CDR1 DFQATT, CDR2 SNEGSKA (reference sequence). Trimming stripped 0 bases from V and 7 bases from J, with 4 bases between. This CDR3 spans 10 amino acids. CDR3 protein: CSARDPEQYF. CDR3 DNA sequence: TGCAGTGCTAGAGATCCGGAGCAGTACTTC.

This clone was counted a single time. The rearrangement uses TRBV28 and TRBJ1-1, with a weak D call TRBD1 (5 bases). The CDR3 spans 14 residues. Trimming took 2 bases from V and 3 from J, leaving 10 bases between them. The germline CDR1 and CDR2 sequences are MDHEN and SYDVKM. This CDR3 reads CASSLLGRDTEAFF. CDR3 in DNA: TGTGCCAGCAGTTTACTGGGCAGGGACACTGAAGCTTTCTTT.

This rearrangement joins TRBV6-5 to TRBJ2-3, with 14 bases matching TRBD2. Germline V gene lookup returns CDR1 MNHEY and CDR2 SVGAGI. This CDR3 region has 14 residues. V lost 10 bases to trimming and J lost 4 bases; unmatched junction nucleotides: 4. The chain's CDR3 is CATGLAGAPDTQYF. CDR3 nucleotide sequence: TGTGCCACGGGACTAGCGGGAGCCCCAGATACGCAGTATTTT.

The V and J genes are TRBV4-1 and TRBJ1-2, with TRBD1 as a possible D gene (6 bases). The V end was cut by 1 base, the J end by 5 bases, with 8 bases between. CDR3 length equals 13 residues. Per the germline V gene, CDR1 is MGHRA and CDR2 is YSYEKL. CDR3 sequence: CASSQAGDYGYTF. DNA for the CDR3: TGCGCCAGCAGCCAAGCAGGGGATTATGGCTACACCTTC.

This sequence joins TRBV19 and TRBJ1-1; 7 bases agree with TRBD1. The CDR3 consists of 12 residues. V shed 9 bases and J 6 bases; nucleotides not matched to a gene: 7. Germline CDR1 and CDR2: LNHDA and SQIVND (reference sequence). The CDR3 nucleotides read TGTGCCAGCCGAGGGGGCTCTGCTGAAGCTTTCTTT. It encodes CASRGGSAEAFF.

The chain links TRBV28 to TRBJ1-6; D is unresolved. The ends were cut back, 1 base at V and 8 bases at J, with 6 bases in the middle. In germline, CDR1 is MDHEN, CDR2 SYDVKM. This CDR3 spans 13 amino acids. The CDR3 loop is CASSLLADSPLHF. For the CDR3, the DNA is TGTGCCAGCAGTTTATTGGCGGATTCACCCCTCCACTTT.

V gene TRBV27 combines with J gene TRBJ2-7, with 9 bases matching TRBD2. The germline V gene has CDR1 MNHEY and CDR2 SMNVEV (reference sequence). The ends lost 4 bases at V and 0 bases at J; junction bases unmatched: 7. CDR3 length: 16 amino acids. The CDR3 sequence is CASSSRTSASSYEQYF. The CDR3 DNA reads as TGTGCCAGCAGTTCCCGGACTAGCGCGAGCTCCTACGAGCAGTACTTC.

This CDR3 is CASSQIGASGREQFF. DNA for the CDR3: TGCGCCAGCAGCCAAATTGGGGCTAGCGGGAGGGAGCAGTTCTTC. V and J are TRBV4-1 and TRBJ2-1; TRBD2 matches at 11 bases. Per the germline V gene, CDR1 is MGHRA and CDR2 is YSYEKL. The CDR3 consists of 15 residues. With V trimmed by 2 bases and J by 10 bases, 7 bases remained unmatched.

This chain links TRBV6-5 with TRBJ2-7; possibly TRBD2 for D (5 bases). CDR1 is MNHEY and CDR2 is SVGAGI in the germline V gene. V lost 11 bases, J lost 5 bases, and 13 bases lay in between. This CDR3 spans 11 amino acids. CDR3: CAVRSSHEQYF. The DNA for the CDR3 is TGTGCCGTGCGGTCTAGCCACGAGCAGTACTTC.